A single sample gave rise to the 5 T cell receptor beta chains below, sequenced in a study of T-cell memory formation after mild COVID-19. TCRdb reanalysed the 5' RACE reads using MiXCR and keeps one entry per CDR3 protein. The sample carries approximately 300,000 distinct CDR3 sequences, less than 20% recorded once. Material for sequencing was PBMCs or a T cell subset sorted from them (not recorded which). These receptors came from a man younger than 30 who had mild COVID-19 (a few samples of this study predate the infection). Cell type and time point are not known.

This clonotype was seen a handful of times. This chain links TRBV27 with TRBJ2-7; TRBD2 might be the D (6 bases). The germline gives CDR1 MNHEY, CDR2 SMNVEV (reference sequence). Trimming removed 6 bases at V and 3 bases at J, with 15 bases between. The CDR3 totals 14 residues. The CDR3, as DNA: TGTGCCAGCAGCCGGGATGGGGGACTCTACGAGCAGTACTTC. Protein product: CASSRDGGLYEQYF.

In this sample, this clonotype turned up many times. The chain recombines TRBV5-1 with TRBJ2-2, with 7 nucleotides matching TRBD1. The trim removed 3 bases at V and 2 bases at J, leaving 4 bases unmatched. The CDR3 has 15 amino acids. Germline V lookup: CDR1 SGHRS, CDR2 YFSETQ. The CDR3 loop reads CASSSDRANTGELFF. The CDR3 coding sequence is TGCGCCAGCAGCTCCGACAGGGCTAACACCGGGGAGCTGTTTTTT. Complete variable domain (other parts from reference TRBV5-1 and TRBJ2-2): KAGVTQTPRYLIKTRGQQVTLSCSPISGHRSVSWYQQTPGQGLQFLFEYFSETQRNKGNFPGRFSGRQFSNSRSEMNVSTLELGDSALYLCASSSDRANTGELFFGEGSRLTVL.

The V call is TRBV12-3 or TRBV12-4, the J call TRBJ1-1; TRBD1 is a possible D gene (6 bases). Trimming cost V 5 bases and J 5 bases, with 12 bases left between them. This CDR3 comprises 13 residues. The DNA of the CDR3 is TGTGCCAGCAGTCTTACAGGGAGGACTGAAGCTTTCTTT. Protein product: CASSLTGRTEAFF.

In the case of this clonotype: This sequence may be a read error, since a much larger clone differs from it by one base. J is TRBJ2-1 and V is TRBV7-9; tentative D call: TRBD1 (6 bases). The V and J ends lost 4 bases and 5 bases respectively, with 15 bases between them. Germline CDR1 is SEHNR and CDR2 is FQNEAQ (reference sequence). The CDR3 runs to 15 residues. CDR3 DNA sequence: TGTGCCAGCAGCTGTGTGGGGGCCGGGGACAATGAGCAGTTCTTC. Translated, it gives CASSCVGAGDNEQFF. The full variable domain, completed using reference TRBV7-9 and TRBJ2-1, is DTGVSQNPRHKITKRGQNVTFRCDPISEHNRLYWYRQTLGQGPEFLTYFQNEAQLEKSRLLSDRFSAERPKGSFSTLEIQRTEQGDSAMYLCASSCVGAGDNEQFFGPGTRLTVL.

The sample holds a few counts of this clonotype. This sequence joins TRBV30 and TRBJ1-4, with D perhaps TRBD1 (5 bases). The CDR3 sequence is 14 residues long. In germline, CDR1 is GTSNPN, CDR2 SVGIG (reference sequence). V shed 1 base and J shed 2 bases, with 8 bases lying between them. In nucleotides, the CDR3 is TGTGCCTGGAGTGGGGACGGCACTAATGAAAAACTGTTTTTT. This sequence encodes CAWSGDGTNEKLFF.